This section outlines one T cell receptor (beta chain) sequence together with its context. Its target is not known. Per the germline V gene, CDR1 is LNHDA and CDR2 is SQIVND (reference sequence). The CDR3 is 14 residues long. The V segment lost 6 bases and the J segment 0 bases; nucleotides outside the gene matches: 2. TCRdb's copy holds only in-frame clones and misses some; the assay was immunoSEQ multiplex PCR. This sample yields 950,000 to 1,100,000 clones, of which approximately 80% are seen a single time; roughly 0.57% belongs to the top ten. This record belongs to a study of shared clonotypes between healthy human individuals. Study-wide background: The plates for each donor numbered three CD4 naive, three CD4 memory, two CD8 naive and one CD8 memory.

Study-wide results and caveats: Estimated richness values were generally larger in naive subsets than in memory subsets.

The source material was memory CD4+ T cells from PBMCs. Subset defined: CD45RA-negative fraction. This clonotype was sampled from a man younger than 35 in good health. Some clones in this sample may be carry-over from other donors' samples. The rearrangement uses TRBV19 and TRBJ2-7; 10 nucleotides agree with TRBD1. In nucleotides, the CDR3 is TGTGCCAGTAGGGGACAGGGGAACTCCTACGAGCAGTACTTC. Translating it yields CASRGQGNSYEQYF.